Listed here are 15 T cell receptor beta chains from one sample, sequenced in a study of cytomegalovirus exposure and HLA in healthy donors. Amplification used 60 Vbeta primers and 13 Jbeta primers. This table comes from immunoSEQ multiplex PCR, and its TCRdb copy is limited to in-frame clones, with some not included. The sample has roughly 220,000 clones; under 80% are singletons. The material sequenced was PBMCs. These TCRs come from a woman in her twenties or thirties in good health and CMV-seronegative.

The CDR3 DNA sequence: TGTGCCAGCAGTTCCGCTAGGTACAATGAGCAGTTCTTC. Protein sequence: CASSSARYNEQFF. This chain links TRBV6-5 with TRBJ2-1; D is unclear. V shed 4 bases and J shed 4 bases, with 8 bases lying between them. The CDR3 has 13 amino acids. The germline gives CDR1 MNHEY, CDR2 SVGAGI.

The chain couples TRBV11-3 to TRBJ2-1; TRBD1 might be the D (5 bases). Germline-derived CDR1 and CDR2 are SGHNT and YENEEA. The CDR3 spans 14 residues. V was trimmed by 5 bases and J by 4 bases, leaving 12 bases between them. Here the CDR3 reads CASSATTGYNEQFF. The DNA of the CDR3 is TGTGCCAGCAGCGCTACAACAGGTTACAATGAGCAGTTCTTC.

In this sample, this clone turned up a few times. The CDR3 region has the DNA TGTGCCAGCAGTGAGGTCTGGGAGTGGCGTCTTCAAGAGACCCAGTACTTC. Amino acid sequence: CASSEVWEWRLQETQYF. The J gene is TRBJ2-5, the V gene TRBV6-4, with D possibly matching TRBD2 (5 bases). The V end lost 3 bases, the J end lost 2 bases, and 19 bases lay between the germline ends. The CDR3 spans 17 residues. In germline, CDR1 is MRHNA, CDR2 SNTAGT.

CDR3 sequence reads: CASSQAGTSSYNEQFF. The CDR3 nucleotides are TGTGCCAGCAGCCAAGCCGGGACTAGCTCCTACAATGAGCAGTTCTTC. This rearrangement joins TRBV4-2 to TRBJ2-1; 8 nucleotides line up with TRBD2. Per germline, CDR1 LGHNA and CDR2 YNFKEQ. The CDR3 totals 16 residues. After removal of 1 base from V and 0 bases from J, the junction contained 2 bases not matched to a gene.

The J gene is TRBJ2-4, the V gene TRBV25-1; perhaps TRBD2 as D (5 bases). Germline V gene data show CDR1 as MGHDK and CDR2 as SYGVNS. V was trimmed by 4 bases and J by 0 bases, leaving 16 bases between them. This CDR3 contains 17 residues. The CDR3 DNA reads TGTGCCAGCAGTGTGGGAGACCCCTCGGGAGCCAAAAACATTCAGTACTTC. This gives the protein CASSVGDPSGAKNIQYF.

The CDR3 loop is CAWSGQGARNTEAFF. The CDR3 DNA reads TGTGCCTGGAGCGGTCAGGGGGCCCGTAACACTGAAGCTTTCTTT. The chain has TRBV30 and TRBJ1-1; 8 nucleotides line up with TRBD1. The V gene end was trimmed by 3 bases and the J gene end by 2 bases; junction bases not matched to a gene: 8. Germline V gene data show CDR1 as GTSNPN and CDR2 as SVGIG (reference sequence). The CDR3 runs to 15 residues.

This chain links TRBV7-2 with TRBJ2-2, with D maybe TRBD1 (6 bases). V lost 5 bases and J 6 bases, leaving 19 bases between the germline ends. CDR1 is SGHTA, CDR2 FQGNSA, per germline. The CDR3 extends over 16 amino acids. In DNA, the CDR3 is TGTGCCAGCAGCCGCTACCAGGGGTTCTTAGCCGGGGAGCTGTTTTTT. Protein: CASSRYQGFLAGELFF.

This sequence joins TRBV27 and TRBJ1-1, with D possibly being TRBD1 (6 bases). Trimming took 6 bases from V and 0 from J, leaving 8 bases between them. Germline lookup yields CDR1 MNHEY and CDR2 SMNVEV (reference sequence). This CDR3 comprises 13 residues. The chain's CDR3 is CASRQGMNTEAFF. The CDR3 DNA is TGTGCCAGCAGGCAGGGGATGAACACTGAAGCTTTCTTT.

V is TRBV2 and J is TRBJ1-1; 12 nucleotides align to TRBD1. The CDR3 totals 15 residues. Losses at the gene ends were 4 bases for V and 6 bases for J; bases not matched to a gene: 6. Germline V gene sequence: CDR1 SNHLY, CDR2 FYNNEI. The CDR3 coding sequence is TGTGCCAGCAGTGTAGGGACAGGGGGCAATTCTGAAGCTTTCTTT. Amino acid sequence: CASSVGTGGNSEAFF.

This rearrangement joins TRBV18 to TRBJ1-1, with D perhaps TRBD1 (5 bases). Germline V lookup: CDR1 KGHSH, CDR2 LQKENI. There are 16 residues in the CDR3. Trimming removed 2 bases from V and 4 bases from J, with 17 bases in between. The CDR3 DNA follows: TGTGCCAGCTCACCAACAGGAAGGTCCGGGGGCACTGAAGCTTTCTTT. Amino acids: CASSPTGRSGGTEAFF.

CDR3 in amino acids: CASSTSSYNEQFF. CDR3 bases: TGTGCCAGCAGTACTAGCTCCTACAATGAGCAGTTCTTC. The V gene is TRBV27, the J gene TRBJ2-1; tentative D call: TRBD2 (5 bases). V was shortened by 5 bases and J by 0 bases, with 5 bases between the two germline ends. The CDR3 sequence is 13 residues long. The germline V gene has CDR1 MNHEY and CDR2 SMNVEV (reference sequence).

The V call is TRBV13, the J call TRBJ2-1; 7 bases map to TRBD1. The V gene's germline CDR1 is PRHDT and CDR2 FYEKMQ (reference sequence). The length of the CDR3 is 15 residues. Trimming removed 4 bases from V and 6 bases from J; junction bases left unmatched: 9. The CDR3: CASSSEQGRVNEQFF. CDR3 sequence (DNA): TGTGCCAGCAGCTCCGAACAGGGGAGAGTCAATGAGCAGTTCTTC.

The V and J genes are TRBV4-1 and TRBJ2-1; no reliable D call. The CDR3 contains 15 residues. CDR1 is MGHRA, CDR2 YSYEKL, per germline. The V end was cut by 5 bases, the J end by 0 bases, with 11 bases between. CDR3 sequence: CASSTPGSSYNEQFF. CDR3 nucleotide sequence: TGCGCCAGCAGCACGCCGGGTAGCTCCTACAATGAGCAGTTCTTC.

In this sample, this clone turned up a few times. The genes are TRBV21-1 and TRBJ2-7; TRBD2 is the table's D call, not checked against the DNA. TRBV21-1 is recorded as a pseudogene. The CDR3 sequence is 16 residues long. In DNA form, the CDR3 reads TGTGCCAGCAGCCTTCGGGGGGAGCCCCTTAGGGACGAGCAGTACTTC. It translates to CASSLRGEPLRDEQYF.

This chain links TRBV6-6 with TRBJ1-1; D remains ambiguous. Trimming left V 7 bases short and J 1 base short, with 10 bases between. Germline CDR1 reads MNHNY; CDR2 reads SVGAGI (reference sequence). The CDR3 spans 13 residues. CDR3 nucleotides: TGTGCCAGCACCACGAGCCCGAACACTGAAGCTTTCTTT. Translating it yields CASTTSPNTEAFF.